Listed here are 14 T cell receptor beta chains from one sample, sequenced in a study of OX40 agonist ivuxolimab in advanced cancers. The library was produced with the immunoSEQ multiplex PCR assay. This is the immuneACCESS table as TCRdb keeps it, with only in-frame sequences that have V and J called. A part of the clones is gone; compared with another copy, unresolved V genes explain less than half, and the rest is unexplained. The sample includes approximately 75,000 clones, with around 85% observed a single time. In total, the top ten clones hold 6.1% of the sample. Sequenced here: CD4+ or CD8+ T cells sorted from blood, sampled in a trial of the OX40 agonist ivuxolimab. Every receptor here comes from an adult with an advanced solid tumor such as melanoma, head and neck, liver or kidney cancer.

The J gene is TRBJ2-2, the V gene TRBV2, with 8 bases aligning to TRBD2. In germline, CDR1 is SNHLY, CDR2 FYNNEI. V lost 1 base, J lost 2 bases, and 3 bases stayed unmatched. This CDR3 has 16 residues. The CDR3 here is CASSEGTSTNTGELFF. The CDR3 nucleotides are TGTGCCAGCAGTGAAGGGACTAGCACTAACACCGGGGAGCTGTTTTTT.

The genes are TRBV7-3 and TRBJ2-2; 9 bases align to TRBD1. Per the germline V gene, CDR1 is SGHTA and CDR2 is FQGTGA. J lost 5 bases, V lost 5 bases, and 6 bases had no gene match. CDR3 length: 15 amino acids. DNA for the CDR3: TGTGCCAGCAGCGAGGGACAGGGTTGGACCGGGGAGCTGTTTTTT. It translates to CASSEGQGWTGELFF.

This clone occurred once. For the CDR3, the DNA is TGTGCCAGCAGTGAGGGGACAGCCGGAAACACCATATATTTT. Translated: CASSEGTAGNTIYF. This chain uses TRBV6-1 with TRBJ1-3; 7 bases are shared with TRBD1. The CDR3 covers 14 residues. The germline gives CDR1 MNHNS, CDR2 SASEGT. Trimming at V came to 3 bases and at J to 4 bases, leaving 3 bases not matched to a gene.

In this sample, this clone turned up a few times. The rearrangement links TRBV7-2 to TRBJ2-1; 13 bases fit TRBD2. The CDR3 sequence is 17 residues long. Germline assignment: CDR1 SGHTA and CDR2 FQGNSA. J lost 4 bases, V lost 5 bases, and 8 bases had no gene match. CDR3 residues: CASSAIPGLAGYNEQFF. The CDR3 coding sequence is TGTGCCAGCAGCGCCATACCGGGACTAGCGGGGTACAATGAGCAGTTCTTC.

The V gene is TRBV7-2, the J gene TRBJ2-7, with D tentatively TRBD1 (6 bases). Germline CDR1 is SGHTA and CDR2 is FQGNSA. Trimming pared 0 bases from V and 4 bases from J, leaving 10 bases between. CDR3 length equals 14 residues. CDR3 region: CASSLAQGRYEQYF. CDR3 coding DNA: TGTGCCAGCAGCTTAGCGCAGGGGCGGTACGAGCAGTACTTC.

The gene calls are TRBV25-1 and TRBJ1-2; 8 bases agree with TRBD1. The V gene's germline CDR1 is MGHDK and CDR2 SYGVNS. This CDR3 contains 15 residues. Trimming cost V 6 bases and J 10 bases; bases outside gene matches: 16. This CDR3 is CASSVGQGRLRDYTF. The CDR3 nucleotides are TGTGCCAGCAGCGTAGGACAGGGCCGCCTTCGAGACTACACCTTC.

CDR3: CASNPSSLDAYNEQFF. The CDR3 coding sequence is TGTGCCAGCAACCCCTCTTCCCTTGACGCCTACAATGAGCAGTTCTTC. The chain couples TRBV28 to TRBJ2-1; D remains ambiguous. V was trimmed by 7 bases and J by 2 bases, leaving 18 bases between them. The germline CDR1 and CDR2 sequences are MDHEN and SYDVKM. The CDR3 has 16 residues.

The chain recombines TRBV19 with TRBJ2-3; perhaps TRBD1 as D (5 bases). The CDR3 spans 13 residues. The germline V gene encodes CDR1 LNHDA and CDR2 SQIVND (reference sequence). V lost 6 bases and J lost 1, with 8 bases in between. This CDR3 is CASRVRGTDTQYF. The CDR3 DNA is TGTGCCAGTAGGGTCAGGGGCACAGATACGCAGTATTTT.

The chain recombines TRBV25-1 with TRBJ2-7; D is possibly TRBD1 (5 bases). Trimming took off 2 bases at V and 3 bases at J, with 5 bases between the two ends. The germline V gene has CDR1 MGHDK and CDR2 SYGVNS. The CDR3 runs 12 residues. DNA of the CDR3: TGTGCCAGCAGTGAACAGGGCTACGAGCAGTACTTC. This translates into CASSEQGYEQYF.

This clone was counted a few times. The chain joins TRBV5-4 to TRBJ2-5; D possibly uses TRBD1 or TRBD2 (6 bases each). Trimming cost V 2 bases and J 5 bases, with 16 bases left between them. Germline loops: CDR1 SGHNT, CDR2 YYREEE (reference sequence). The CDR3 totals 15 residues. CDR3 protein: CASSFRRGSGETQYF. The CDR3 nucleotides are TGTGCCAGCAGCTTCAGGAGGGGGAGCGGGGAGACCCAGTACTTC.

V and J are TRBV13 and TRBJ2-3; possible D gene TRBD2, 6 bases. Looked up from germline, CDR1 is PRHDT and CDR2 is FYEKMQ (reference sequence). V was trimmed by 2 bases and J by 4 bases, leaving 19 bases between them. This CDR3 has 17 amino acids. CDR3 amino acids: CASSLYLVGGVPDTQYF. CDR3 nucleotide sequence: TGTGCCAGCAGCTTATATCTTGTCGGCGGGGTACCAGATACGCAGTATTTT.

The gene calls are TRBV4-2 and TRBJ1-5; D unclear. V was trimmed by 0 bases and J by 1 base, leaving 10 bases between them. In germline, CDR1 is LGHNA, CDR2 YNFKEQ. The CDR3 is 16 amino acids. This CDR3 is CASSQDAEGSNQPQHF. DNA of the CDR3: TGTGCCAGCAGCCAAGACGCCGAAGGGAGCAATCAGCCCCAGCATTTT.

The genes are TRBV7-9 and TRBJ2-7; 10 bases align to TRBD1. Germline V gives CDR1 SEHNR, CDR2 FQNEAQ (reference sequence). This CDR3 spans 15 amino acids. The V segment lost 5 bases and the J segment 0 bases; nucleotides outside the gene matches: 4. CDR3 in DNA: TGTGCCAGCAGCCTGGGACAGGGGTACTCCTACGAGCAGTACTTC. This encodes CASSLGQGYSYEQYF.

The chain recombines TRBV27 with TRBJ2-1; tentative D call: TRBD2 (6 bases). V gave up 1 base and J gave up 0 bases, with 10 bases separating them. CDR3 length: 16 residues. In germline, CDR1 is MNHEY, CDR2 SMNVEV (reference sequence). The CDR3 DNA sequence: TGTGCCAGCAGTTTATATCCTAGCGCCTCCTACAATGAGCAGTTCTTC. It specifies CASSLYPSASYNEQFF.